These T cell receptor beta chains were read from a single sample in a study of PD-1 blockade in classical Hodgkin lymphoma. Assay: immunoSEQ multiplex PCR; the TCRdb copy retains only in-frame clones and omits some. The table shows 39,000 or so clones, with about 88% occurring only once. Here the sequenced sample was peripheral blood mononuclear cells (PBMCs), taken before the second cycle of nivolumab. These receptors were obtained from a human donor with classical Hodgkin lymphoma. CDR3s include the opening cysteine and the closing phenylalanine or tryptophan. Fields, in order: CDR3 protein, J gene, V gene.

CDR3: CASSPAGSYTEAFF
J: TRBJ1-1
V: TRBV28

CDR3: CASSESVMTAGAKNIQYF
J: TRBJ2-4
V: TRBV10-1

CDR3: CASSLSGQNYEQYF
J: TRBJ2-7
V: TRBV28

CDR3: CASVTAPGELFF
J: TRBJ2-2
V: TRBV2

CDR3: CASTPGSGANVLTF
J: TRBJ2-6
V: TRBV19

CDR3: CAISEKGRATEAFF
J: TRBJ1-1
V: TRBV10-3

CDR3: CATTASSGTYEQYF
J: TRBJ2-7
V: TRBV28

CDR3: CASSFRGASYEQYF
J: TRBJ2-7
V: TRBV28

CDR3: CASSRTGSAGNTIYF
J: TRBJ1-3
V: TRBV6-5

CDR3: CATSREGKETQYF
J: TRBJ2-5
V: TRBV15

CDR3: CASSQDSSYNSPLHF
J: TRBJ1-6
V: TRBV4-3

CDR3: CASSRAGLAGGTDTQYF
J: TRBJ2-3
V: TRBV4-2

CDR3: CASSGRTEAFF
J: TRBJ1-1
V: TRBV6-5

CDR3: CASSLVTGGELFF
J: TRBJ2-2
V: TRBV27

CDR3: CASSPSGQPQHF
J: TRBJ1-5
V: TRBV18

CDR3: CASSRNSGRGGEKLFF
J: TRBJ1-4
V: TRBV4-3

CDR3: CASSQEGADRGRGETQYF
J: TRBJ2-5
V: TRBV4-2

CDR3: CASSLGGPSLNNYGYTF
J: TRBJ1-2
V: TRBV5-4

CDR3: CASSPTGLGATNEKLFF
J: TRBJ1-4
V: TRBV18

CDR3: CASSLWRGELFF
J: TRBJ2-2
V: TRBV27

CDR3: CASRPTGGESSGANVLTF
J: TRBJ2-6
V: TRBV6-4

CDR3: CASSKVAGNTEAFF
J: TRBJ1-1
V: TRBV21-1

CDR3: CASRPVSGANVLTF
J: TRBJ2-6
V: TRBV5-1

CDR3: CASSSRDGLAGGKSYEQYF
J: TRBJ2-7
V: TRBV19

CDR3: CASSQDSWGTDTEAFF
J: TRBJ1-1
V: TRBV4-1

CDR3: CASSSRPGGKPYEQYF
J: TRBJ2-7
V: TRBV5-5

CDR3: CASSLPGLLQETQYF
J: TRBJ2-5
V: TRBV5-4

CDR3: CAISASGLAGGTDTQYF
J: TRBJ2-3
V: TRBV10-3

CDR3: CASSLSPARDNEQFF
J: TRBJ2-1
V: TRBV7-3

CDR3: CASSSPDPYNEQFF
J: TRBJ2-1
V: TRBV11-1

CDR3: CASSRTSGTINEQFF
J: TRBJ2-1
V: TRBV5-1

CDR3: CAIQQGADQPQHF
J: TRBJ1-5
V: TRBV28

CDR3: CASSLVLDPSTDTQYF
J: TRBJ2-3
V: TRBV7-9

CDR3: CTSSQDESKNIQYF
J: TRBJ2-4
V: TRBV1

CDR3: CASNRGAQETQYF
J: TRBJ2-5
V: TRBV6-1

CDR3: CASSGGLSYEQYF
J: TRBJ2-7
V: TRBV25-1

CDR3: CASSYTPGQETQYF
J: TRBJ2-5
V: TRBV6-5

CDR3: CSVDGGLDFQETQYF
J: TRBJ2-5
V: TRBV29-1

CDR3: CASSRGLGTDTQYF
J: TRBJ2-3
V: TRBV7-3

CDR3: CASSLALTGGPTDTQYF
J: TRBJ2-3
V: TRBV5-1

CDR3: CASSLGPRVETQYF
J: TRBJ2-5
V: TRBV7-3